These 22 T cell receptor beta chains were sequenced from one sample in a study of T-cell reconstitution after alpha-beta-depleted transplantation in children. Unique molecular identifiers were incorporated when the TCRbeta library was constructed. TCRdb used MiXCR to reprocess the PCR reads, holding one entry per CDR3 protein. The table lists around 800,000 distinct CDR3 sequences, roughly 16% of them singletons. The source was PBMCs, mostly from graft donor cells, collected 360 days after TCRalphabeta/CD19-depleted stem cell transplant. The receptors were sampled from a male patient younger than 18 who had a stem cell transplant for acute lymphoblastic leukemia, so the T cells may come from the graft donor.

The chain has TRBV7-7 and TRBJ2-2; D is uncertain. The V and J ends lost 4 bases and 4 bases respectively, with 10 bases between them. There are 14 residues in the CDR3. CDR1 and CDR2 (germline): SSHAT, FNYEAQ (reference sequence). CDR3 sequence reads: CASSSQTATGELFF. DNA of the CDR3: TGTGCCAGCAGCTCTCAGACGGCCACCGGGGAGCTGTTTTTT.

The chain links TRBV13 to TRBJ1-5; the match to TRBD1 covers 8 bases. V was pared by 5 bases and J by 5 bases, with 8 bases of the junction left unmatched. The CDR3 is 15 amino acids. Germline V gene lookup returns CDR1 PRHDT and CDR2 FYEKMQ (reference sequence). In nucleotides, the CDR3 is TGTGCCAGCAGCGACTCCGCGACAGGGGATCAGCCCCAGCATTTT. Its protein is CASSDSATGDQPQHF.

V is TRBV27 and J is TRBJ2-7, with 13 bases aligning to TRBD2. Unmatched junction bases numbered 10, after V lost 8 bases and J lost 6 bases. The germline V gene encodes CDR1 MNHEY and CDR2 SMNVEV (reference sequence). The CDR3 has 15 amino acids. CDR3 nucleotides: TGTGCCAGCGGGGGACTAGCGGGAAATGGGGTCGAGCAGTACTTC. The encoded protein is CASGGLAGNGVEQYF.

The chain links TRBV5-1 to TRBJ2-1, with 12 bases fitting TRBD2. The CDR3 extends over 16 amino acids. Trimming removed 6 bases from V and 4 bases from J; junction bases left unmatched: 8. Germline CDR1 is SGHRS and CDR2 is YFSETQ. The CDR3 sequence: CASNALLAGGYNEQFF. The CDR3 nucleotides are TGCGCCAGCAACGCCCTTCTAGCGGGAGGGTACAATGAGCAGTTCTTC.

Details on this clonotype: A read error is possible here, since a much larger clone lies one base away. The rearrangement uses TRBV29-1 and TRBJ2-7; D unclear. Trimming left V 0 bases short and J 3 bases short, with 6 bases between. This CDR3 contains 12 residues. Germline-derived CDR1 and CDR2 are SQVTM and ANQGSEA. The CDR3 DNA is TGCAGCGTTGAAGAAAGCGACTACGAGCAGTACTTC. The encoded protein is CSVEESDYEQYF.

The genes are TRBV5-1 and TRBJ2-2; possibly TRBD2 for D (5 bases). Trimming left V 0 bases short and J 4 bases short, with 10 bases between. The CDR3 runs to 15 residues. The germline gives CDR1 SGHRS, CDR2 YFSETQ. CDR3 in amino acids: CASSLASISTGELFF. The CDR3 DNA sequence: TGCGCCAGCAGCTTGGCTAGCATTTCCACCGGGGAGCTGTTTTTT. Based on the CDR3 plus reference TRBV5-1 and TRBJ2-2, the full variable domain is KAGVTQTPRYLIKTRGQQVTLSCSPISGHRSVSWYQQTPGQGLQFLFEYFSETQRNKGNFPGRFSGRQFSNSRSEMNVSTLELGDSALYLCASSLASISTGELFFGEGSRLTVL.

CDR3 in DNA: TGTGCCAGCAGCCTCGGACAGGTCTGCTATAGCAATCAGCCCCAGCATTTT. It is translated as CASSLGQVCYSNQPQHF. The chain employs TRBV4-2 and TRBJ1-5, with 7 bases matching TRBD1. CDR1 and CDR2 (germline): LGHNA, YNFKEQ. The CDR3 has 17 residues. V was pared by 4 bases and J by 0 bases, with 9 bases of the junction left unmatched.

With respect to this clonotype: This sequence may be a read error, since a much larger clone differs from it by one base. The CDR3 DNA reads TGCGCCAGCAGCCAAGTACGGGGGACAGATACGCAGTATTTT. Its protein is CASSQVRGTDTQYF. V usage is TRBV4-1 and J usage is TRBJ2-3, with a weak D call TRBD2 (6 bases). The V end was cut by 1 base, the J end by 3 bases, with 8 bases between. Germline assignment: CDR1 MGHRA and CDR2 YSYEKL. The CDR3 consists of 14 residues.

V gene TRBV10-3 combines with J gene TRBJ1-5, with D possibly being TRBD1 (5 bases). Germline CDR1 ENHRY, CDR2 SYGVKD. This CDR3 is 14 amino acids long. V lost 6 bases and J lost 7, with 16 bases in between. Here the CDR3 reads CAIRGELGDQPQHF. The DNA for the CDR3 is TGTGCCATCAGGGGGGAATTGGGCGACCAGCCCCAGCATTTT.

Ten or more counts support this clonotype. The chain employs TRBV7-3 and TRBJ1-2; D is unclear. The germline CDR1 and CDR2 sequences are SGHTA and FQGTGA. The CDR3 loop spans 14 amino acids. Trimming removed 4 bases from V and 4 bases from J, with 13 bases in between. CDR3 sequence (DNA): TGTGCCAGCAGCTACAGCGGCGGGAGCTATGGCTACACCTTC. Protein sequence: CASSYSGGSYGYTF.

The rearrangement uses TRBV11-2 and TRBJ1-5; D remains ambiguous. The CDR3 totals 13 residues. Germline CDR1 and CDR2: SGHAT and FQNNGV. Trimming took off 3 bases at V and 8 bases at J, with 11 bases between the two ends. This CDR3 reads CASSLRGSEPQHF. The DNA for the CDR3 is TGTGCCAGCAGCTTGCGGGGATCGGAGCCCCAGCATTTT. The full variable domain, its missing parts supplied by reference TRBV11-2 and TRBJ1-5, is EAGVAQSPRYKIIEKRQSVAFWCNPISGHATLYWYQQILGQGPKLLIQFQNNGVVDDSQLPKDRFSAERLKGVDSTLKIQPAKLEDSAVYLCASSLRGSEPQHFGDGTRLSIL.

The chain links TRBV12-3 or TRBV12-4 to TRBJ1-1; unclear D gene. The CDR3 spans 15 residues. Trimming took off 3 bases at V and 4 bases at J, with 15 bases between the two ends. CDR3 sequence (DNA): TGTGCCAGCAGTTTTTCCCCATTAGTCGGCACTGAAGCTTTCTTT. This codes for CASSFSPLVGTEAFF.

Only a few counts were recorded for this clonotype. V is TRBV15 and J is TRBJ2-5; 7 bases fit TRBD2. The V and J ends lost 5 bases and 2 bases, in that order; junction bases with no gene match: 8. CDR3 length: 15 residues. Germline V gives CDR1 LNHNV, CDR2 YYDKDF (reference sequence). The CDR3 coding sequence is TGTGCCACCAGCTTCGTATTCGGGAGGCAAGAGACCCAGTACTTC. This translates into CATSFVFGRQETQYF.

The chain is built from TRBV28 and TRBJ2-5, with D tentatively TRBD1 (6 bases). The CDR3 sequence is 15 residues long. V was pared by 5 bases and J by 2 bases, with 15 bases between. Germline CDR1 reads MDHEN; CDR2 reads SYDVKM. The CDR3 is CASSAPWTAQETQYF. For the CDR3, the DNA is TGTGCCAGCAGTGCCCCTTGGACAGCTCAAGAGACCCAGTACTTC.

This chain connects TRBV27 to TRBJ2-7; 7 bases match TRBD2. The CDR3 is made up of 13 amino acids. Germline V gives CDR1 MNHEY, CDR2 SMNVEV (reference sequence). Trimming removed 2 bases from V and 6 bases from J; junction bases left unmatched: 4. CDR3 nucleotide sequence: TGTGCCAGCAGTTTACTAAGCGGGACCGAGCAGTACTTC. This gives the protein CASSLLSGTEQYF.

The CDR3 sequence is CASNPGELWEETQYF. Here the CDR3 DNA reads TGTGCCAGCAACCCGGGGGAATTGTGGGAAGAGACCCAGTACTTC. The chain couples TRBV12-3 or TRBV12-4 to TRBJ2-5, with D tentatively TRBD2 (6 bases). V lost 7 bases, J lost 3 bases, and 18 bases lay in between. This CDR3 region has 15 residues.

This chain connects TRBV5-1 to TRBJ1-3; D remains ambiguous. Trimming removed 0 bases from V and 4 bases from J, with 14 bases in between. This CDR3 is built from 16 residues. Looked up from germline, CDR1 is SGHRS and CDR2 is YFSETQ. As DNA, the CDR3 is TGCGCCAGCAGCTTGGACCGTTACTCAGACGGAAACACCATATATTTT. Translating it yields CASSLDRYSDGNTIYF.

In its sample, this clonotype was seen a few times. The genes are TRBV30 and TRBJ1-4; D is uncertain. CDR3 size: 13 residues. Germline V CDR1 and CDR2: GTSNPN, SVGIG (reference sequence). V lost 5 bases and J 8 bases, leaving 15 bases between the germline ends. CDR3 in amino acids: CAWRRLNVEKLFF. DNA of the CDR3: TGTGCCTGGCGACGGCTTAATGTCGAAAAACTGTTTTTT. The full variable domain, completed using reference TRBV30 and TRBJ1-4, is SQTIHQWPATLVQPVGSPLSLECTVEGTSNPNLYWYRQAAGRGLQLLFYSVGIGQISSEVPQNLSASRPQDRQFILSSKKLLLSDSGFYLCAWRRLNVEKLFFGSGTQLSVL.

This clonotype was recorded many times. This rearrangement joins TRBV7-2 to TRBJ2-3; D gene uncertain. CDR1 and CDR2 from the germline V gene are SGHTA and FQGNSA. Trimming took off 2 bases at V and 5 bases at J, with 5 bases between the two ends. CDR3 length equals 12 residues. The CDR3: CASSLRLDTQYF. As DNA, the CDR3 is TGTGCCAGCAGCTTACGACTAGATACGCAGTATTTT.

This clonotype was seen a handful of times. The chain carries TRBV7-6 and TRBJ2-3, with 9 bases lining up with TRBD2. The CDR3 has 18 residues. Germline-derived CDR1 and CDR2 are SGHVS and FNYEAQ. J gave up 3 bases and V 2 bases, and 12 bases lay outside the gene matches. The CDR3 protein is CASSLRPPLAGVTDTQYF. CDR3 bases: TGTGCCAGCAGCTTACGTCCCCCATTAGCGGGGGTAACAGATACGCAGTATTTT. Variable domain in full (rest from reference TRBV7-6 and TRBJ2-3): GAGVSQSPRYKVTKRGQDVALRCDPISGHVSLYWYRQALGQGPEFLTYFNYEAQQDKSGLPNDRFSAERPEGSISTLTIQRTEQRDSAMYRCASSLRPPLAGVTDTQYFGPGTRLTVL.

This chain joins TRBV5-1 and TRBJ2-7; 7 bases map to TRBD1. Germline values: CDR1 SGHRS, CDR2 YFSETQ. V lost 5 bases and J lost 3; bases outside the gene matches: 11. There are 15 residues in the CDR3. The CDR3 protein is CASSRPTGDLYEQYF. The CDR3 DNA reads TGCGCCAGCAGTCGCCCCACAGGGGATCTCTACGAGCAGTACTTC.

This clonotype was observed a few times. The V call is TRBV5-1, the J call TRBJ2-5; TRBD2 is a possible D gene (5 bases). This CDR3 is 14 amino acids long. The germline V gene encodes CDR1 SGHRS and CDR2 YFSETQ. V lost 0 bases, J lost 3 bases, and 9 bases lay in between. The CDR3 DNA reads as TGCGCCAGCAGCTTGGCGGGGTACGAAGAGACCCAGTACTTC. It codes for CASSLAGYEETQYF.